Listed below are T cell receptor beta chains from one sample, sequenced in a study of CD8 T cells in ankylosing spondylitis. TCRdb fed the 5' RACE reads into MiXCR, producing one record per CDR3 protein. The data show just over 300,000 distinct CDR3 sequences, with around 21% seen just once and roughly 3.4% held by the top ten. The sequenced material came from blood, either unsorted or a sorted T cell fraction (not recorded which). These receptors came from a female donor with ankylosing spondylitis or in good health (not recorded which). CDR3s include the opening cysteine and the closing phenylalanine or tryptophan. D genes are given only for firm matches. For some rows the clone size is stated as once, few or many, or as a class when expanded; others skip it.

cdr3_aa: CASSWGTGHFQETQYF
cdr3_nt: TGTGCCAGCAGCTGGGGGACCGGGCACTTCCAAGAGACCCAGTACTTC
d_call: .
clone_size: .
v_call: TRBV5-5
j_call: TRBJ2-5

cdr3_aa: CATSTKRTSVGEQFF
cdr3_nt: TGTGCCACCAGCACCAAAAGGACTAGCGTCGGTGAGCAGTTCTTC
d_call: TRBD2
clone_size: few
v_call: TRBV15
j_call: TRBJ2-1

cdr3_aa: CAWNGQGTGNTIYF
cdr3_nt: TGTGCCTGGAACGGGCAGGGGACTGGAAACACCATATATTTT
d_call: .
clone_size: .
v_call: TRBV30
j_call: TRBJ1-3

cdr3_aa: CASSRQRTGTDTQYF
cdr3_nt: TGCGCCAGCAGCCGCCAGAGGACTGGCACAGATACGCAGTATTTT
d_call: .
clone_size: .
v_call: TRBV4-3
j_call: TRBJ2-3

cdr3_aa: CASSLTEETQYF
cdr3_nt: TGTGCCAGCAGCTTAACAGAAGAGACCCAGTACTTC
d_call: .
clone_size: .
v_call: TRBV5-5
j_call: TRBJ2-5

cdr3_aa: CASSRGTEVYEQYF
cdr3_nt: TGTGCCAGCAGTCGCGGGACAGAAGTCTACGAGCAGTACTTC
d_call: .
clone_size: few
v_call: TRBV6-1
j_call: TRBJ2-7

cdr3_aa: CASSQASRANEQFF
cdr3_nt: TGCGCCAGCAGCCAAGCTAGCAGGGCCAATGAGCAGTTCTTC
d_call: .
clone_size: many
v_call: TRBV4-3
j_call: TRBJ2-1

cdr3_aa: CASSYSAGDGDTQYF
cdr3_nt: TGTGCCAGCAGTTACTCCGCAGGGGATGGAGATACGCAGTATTTT
d_call: .
clone_size: few
v_call: TRBV6-5
j_call: TRBJ2-3

cdr3_aa: CSARAMEGAYNEQFF
cdr3_nt: TGCAGTGCTAGAGCAATGGAGGGGGCATACAATGAGCAGTTCTTC
d_call: .
clone_size: .
v_call: TRBV20-1
j_call: TRBJ2-1

cdr3_aa: CASSLGGQASYEQYF
cdr3_nt: TGCGCCAGCAGCTTGGGTGGACAGGCCTCCTACGAGCAGTACTTC
d_call: TRBD1
clone_size: .
v_call: TRBV5-1
j_call: TRBJ2-7

cdr3_aa: CASSGGPGDEQYF
cdr3_nt: TGTGCCAGCAGTGGAGGACCCGGGGACGAGCAGTACTTC
d_call: .
clone_size: .
v_call: TRBV6-1
j_call: TRBJ2-7

cdr3_aa: CAGRQGSEAFF
cdr3_nt: TGTGCCGGCCGACAGGGTAGTGAAGCTTTCTTT
d_call: TRBD1
clone_size: few
v_call: TRBV6-2/TRBV6-3
j_call: TRBJ1-1

cdr3_aa: CASSSGGRPSGYGYTF
cdr3_nt: TGTGCCAGCAGCTCGGGAGGTCGACCGAGCGGCTATGGCTACACCTTC
d_call: .
clone_size: .
v_call: TRBV5-5
j_call: TRBJ1-2

cdr3_aa: CASSSWDLKAQYF
cdr3_nt: TGTGCCAGCAGTTCTTGGGACCTGAAGGCCCAGTACTTC
d_call: .
clone_size: few
v_call: TRBV6-5
j_call: TRBJ2-5